This T cell receptor beta chain was sequenced in a study of human T cells and chemical hapten exposure. During construction of the library, unique molecular identifiers were attached to individual cDNA molecules for quantitative, reproducible TCR counting. TCRdb re-analysed the RACE reads in MiXCR, keeping a single row per CDR3 protein. The sample lists over 65,000 distinct CDR3 sequences, over 8.5% occurring once. Time point reported: patch test 1, 2 weeks after DPC sensitization. Treatment reported: therapeutic diphenylcyclopropenone sensitization with weekly scalp DPC. Total RNA was isolated from unfractionated whole blood. This clonotype was seen only a few times. What it binds is unknown. Study observations and caveats: Expanded TCRs showed more large CDR3 clusters than pre-sensitization or healthy control sets. A positive correlation with patch test score was found for PT1 expanded TCR counts.

This receptor was taken from a woman aged 45-59 years with alopecia areata. Some clones in this sample may be carry-over from other donors' samples. This specimen was whole blood, taken in connection with sensitization to the hapten diphenylcyclopropenone (DPC).

The CDR3 protein is CASSFDGSSYNSPLHF. In nucleotides, the CDR3 is TGTGCCAGCAGCTTCGACGGGAGCTCCTATAATTCACCCCTCCACTTT. The rearrangement links TRBV7-2 to TRBJ1-6; no firm D call. V lost 3 bases and J lost 0, with 9 bases in between. The CDR3 has 16 residues. Germline CDR1 is SGHTA and CDR2 is FQGNSA.